Reported below is one T cell receptor beta chain. Its antigen specificity is not known. The input lacks base qualities; no much larger clone sits a single base away. Read against the paper, the sample's time point label means: cycle 2 day 1 (C2D1) of nivolumab. Every trial patient had relapsed after autologous stem cell transplantation, and cohorts A, B and C differed in prior brentuximab vedotin exposure. A total of about 51 patients with relapsed/refractory classical Hodgkin lymphoma made up the trial cohort, and each patient's best overall response was complete response, partial response or progressive disease. In the multi-cohort phase II CheckMate 205 trial, trial patients received single-agent nivolumab. An independent review committee assessed best overall response using the 2007 International Working Group response criteria. Trial PBMCs were collected immediately before nivolumab initiation (C1D1) and during therapy at cycle 2 day 1 and cycle 4 day 1. Peripheral blood was collected in 8 mL Vacutainer Cell Preparation Tubes, from which PBMCs were isolated by centrifugation and then cryopreserved.

These data belong to a study of PD-1 blockade in classical Hodgkin lymphoma (dated by TCRdb to 2019 to 2021). Notes on the research overall: Nivolumab dosing was 3 mg/kg intravenously every 2 weeks, continuing until either disease progression or unacceptable toxicity. To define a peripheral blood immune signature of response to PD-1 blockade in classical Hodgkin lymphoma, the study combined TCR beta sequencing with CyTOF. Study-level results and caveats: Lower diversity was seen in patients whose nivolumab began less than 1 year after ASCT, and these patients were left out of later analyses so that immune reconstitution would not confound the results. The study covered only a single clinical trial cohort, and the causes of the repertoire differences, possibly disease activity or prior therapy, were still not defined. Baseline TCR diversity was reported to be lower in newly diagnosed patients than in healthy donors and to be lower still in relapsed/refractory patients. Among trial patients, those achieving complete response had baseline diversity similar to that of newly diagnosed patients, while diversity was significantly lower in partial responders and progressors. CD4+ but not CD8+ TCR diversity rose significantly by C4D1 (p=0.0027 vs p=0.16), most apparent in complete responders (p=0.02).

The Qiagen DNeasy kit was used to extract genomic DNA both from unsorted PBMCs and from the negatively selected CD4+ and CD8+ fractions. Using primers that anneal to V and J segments, immunoSEQ multiplex PCR amplified the TCR beta CDR3 regions. A synthetic immune receptor repertoire was used to minimize amplification bias, and any residual bias was removed computationally once sequencing was done. As for the authors' bioinformatics: Repertoire diversity was quantified as the Shannon entropy index using custom Python scripts. Unsorted, CD4+ and CD8+ repertoires were analyzed separately, except for combined analyses in which CD4+ and CD8+ sequences were merged in silico. A clone counted as expanded when the clone's frequency after treatment rose at least 2-fold relative to C1D1, and clones undetected at baseline were given a pseudocount of 0.5. Clones with 0 or 1 copy at C1D1 were defined as singleton clones, while clones with 2 or more copies were defined as non-singleton clones. Clones expanded in unsorted samples were assigned a CD4+, CD8+ or unknown annotation through matching of protein sequences in sorted samples from the same patient. Wilcoxon tests on paired samples were used to test changes in diversity from C1D1 to C4D1. The immuneACCESS repertoire file appears here via TCRdb, limited to in-frame rearrangements. These files lack a portion of the clones; in checked studies, under half of the deficit traces to unresolved V genes, and the cause of the others is not known. V, J and clone size reflect that table, while D and trimming were determined from the DNA. Recorded for this sample are 20,000 to 30,000 clones; around 67% of them occurred a single time. Approximately 12% of the sample is held by the ten biggest clonotypes.

The germline V gene sets CDR1 to ENHRY and CDR2 to SYGVKD. From its cysteine to its phenylalanine, the CDR3 spans 15 amino acids. This entry keeps only the CDR3 DNA: 45 bases, framed from base 1. After removal of 6 bases from V and 5 bases from J, the junction retains 10 bases not matched to a gene. This TCR was recovered from a human donor with classical Hodgkin lymphoma. Source: peripheral blood mononuclear cells (PBMCs), taken before the second cycle of nivolumab. This receptor chain uses TRBV10-3 and TRBJ2-5; 9 bases in the middle match TRBD1. The CDR3 in this case is CAISYTTGGGETQYF. The base sequence is TGTGCCATCAGCTACACCACAGGGGGCGGTGAGACCCAGTACTTC.